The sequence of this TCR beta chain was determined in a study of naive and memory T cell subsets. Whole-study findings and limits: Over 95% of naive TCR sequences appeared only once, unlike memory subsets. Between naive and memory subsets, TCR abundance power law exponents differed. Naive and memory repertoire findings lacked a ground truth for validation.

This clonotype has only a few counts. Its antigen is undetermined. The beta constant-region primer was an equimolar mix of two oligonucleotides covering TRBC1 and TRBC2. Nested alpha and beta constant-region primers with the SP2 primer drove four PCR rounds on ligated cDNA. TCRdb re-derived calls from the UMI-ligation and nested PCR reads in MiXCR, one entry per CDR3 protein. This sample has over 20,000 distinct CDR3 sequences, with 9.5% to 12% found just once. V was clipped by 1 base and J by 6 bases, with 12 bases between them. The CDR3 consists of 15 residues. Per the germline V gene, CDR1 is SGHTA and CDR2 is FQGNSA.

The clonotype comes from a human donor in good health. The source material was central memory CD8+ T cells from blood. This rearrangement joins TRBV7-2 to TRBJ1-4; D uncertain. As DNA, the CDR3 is TGTGCCAGCAGCTTAGTTTCCAGGTCTGATGAAAAACTGTTTTTT. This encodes CASSLVSRSDEKLFF.